Following are 9 T cell receptor beta chains from one sample sequenced in a study of cytomegalovirus exposure and HLA in healthy donors listed by TCRdb under 2017. Library preparation was by the immunoSEQ multiplex PCR assay. The multiplex PCR relied on a mix of 60 forward primers for TCR Vbeta segments and 13 reverse primers for TCR Jbeta segments. Sourced from immuneACCESS, this table was stored by TCRdb with only in-frame sequences that have V and J called. A share of the clones is absent; for the studies checked, an unresolved V gene accounts for under half, and the remainder has no known explanation. This sample is represented by about 120,000 clones; around 86% of them were singletons. Together, the top ten hold around 4% of the sample. Material: PBMCs. These receptor sequences come from a woman in her thirties in good health and CMV-seronegative.

This clone was observed once. This sequence joins TRBV7-2 and TRBJ2-6, with D uncertain. Germline CDR1 reads SGHTA; CDR2 reads FQGNSA. This CDR3 is 15 amino acids long. Trimming stripped 5 bases from V and 1 base from J, with 9 bases between. CDR3 DNA: TGTGCCAGCAGCCTTTTCGTTTCTGGGGCCAACGTCCTGACTTTC. Translating gives CASSLFVSGANVLTF.

The chain has TRBV6-1 and TRBJ2-7, with unresolved D. Germline CDR1 is MNHNS and CDR2 is SASEGT. The length of the CDR3 is 15 residues. Between the trimmed V and J ends, which lost 5 bases and 3 bases, there was a span of 17 bases. The DNA for the CDR3 is TGTGCCAGCAGTCACTATCCACGAGAAGACTACGAGCAGTACTTC. Residues: CASSHYPREDYEQYF.

In this sample, this clone turned up a few times. The CDR3 spells CASRINRDSSYEQYF. As DNA, the CDR3 is TGTGCCAGCAGGATTAACCGGGACAGCTCCTACGAGCAGTACTTC. The chain links TRBV11-2 to TRBJ2-7; TRBD1 agrees at 7 bases. With 6 bases clipped from V and 0 bases from J, the junction kept 8 bases outside the gene matches. The CDR3 totals 15 residues. The germline V gene encodes CDR1 SGHAT and CDR2 FQNNGV.

The chain has TRBV5-1 and TRBJ2-5, with 8 positions matching TRBD1. This CDR3 has 15 amino acids. The germline V gene has CDR1 SGHRS and CDR2 YFSETQ. Trimming removed 0 bases from V and 4 bases from J; junction bases left unmatched: 5. CDR3 in amino acids: CASSLGTGRGETQYF. The CDR3 nucleotides read TGCGCCAGCAGCTTGGGGACAGGGCGGGGAGAGACCCAGTACTTC.

CDR3 in DNA: TGTGCCATCAGTGACCCCCGAGGGTACAATGAGCAGTTCTTC. Its protein is CAISDPRGYNEQFF. The chain combines TRBV10-3 with TRBJ2-1, with D possibly matching TRBD2 (5 bases). This CDR3 has 14 amino acids. The germline CDR1 and CDR2 sequences are ENHRY and SYGVKD. V was trimmed by 3 bases and J by 4 bases, leaving 10 bases between them.

This sequence joins TRBV5-4 and TRBJ1-4; TRBD1 matches 8 bases. The CDR3 sequence is 16 residues long. V shed 0 bases and J 7 bases; nucleotides not matched to a gene: 8. Looked up from germline, CDR1 is SGHNT and CDR2 is YYREEE (reference sequence). CDR3 protein: CASSLDVGDRSEKLFF. Here the CDR3 DNA reads TGTGCCAGCAGCTTGGATGTGGGGGACAGGAGTGAAAAACTGTTTTTT.

V gene TRBV7-2 combines with J gene TRBJ2-1; tentative D call: TRBD2 (5 bases). Trimming took off 5 bases at V and 8 bases at J, with 19 bases between the two ends. CDR1 SGHTA and CDR2 FQGNSA come from the germline V gene. The CDR3 consists of 15 residues. CDR3 residues: CASSRGLERSDEQFF. The CDR3 nucleotides are TGTGCCAGCAGCCGAGGGCTAGAGCGGTCCGATGAGCAGTTCTTC.

In DNA form, the CDR3 reads TGTGCCAGCAGTTTAAACAGCTACGAGCAGTACTTC. Translation: CASSLNSYEQYF. This chain joins TRBV28 and TRBJ2-5; D uncertain. The J call may be mistaken, given a closer DNA end match to TRBJ2-7. Germline CDR1 and CDR2: MDHEN and SYDVKM. There are 12 residues in the CDR3.

The J gene is TRBJ1-1, the V gene TRBV7-9; D possibly corresponds to TRBD1 (5 bases). Germline lookup yields CDR1 SEHNR and CDR2 FQNEAQ (reference sequence). This CDR3 is built from 15 residues. V lost 3 bases to trimming and J lost 4 bases, with 15 bases between them. CDR3 sequence (DNA): TGTGCCAGCAGCTTTGGGGGGAGCCGGGGCACTGAAGCTTTCTTT. It encodes CASSFGGSRGTEAFF.